This entry lists 25 T cell receptor beta chains sequenced from one sample in a study of blood T cell repertoires in COVID-19. Generated by immunoSEQ multiplex PCR, the TCRdb table keeps only in-frame clones and is missing some. The sample has under 500,000 clones; approximately 90% are singletons. Sequenced: peripheral blood. These receptors originate from a woman aged 25 to 39 with acute or convalescent COVID-19.

The chain joins TRBV28 to TRBJ1-1, with D possibly TRBD1 on 6 matching bases. Per the germline V gene, CDR1 is MDHEN and CDR2 is SYDVKM. The V and J ends lost 3 bases and 11 bases respectively, with 13 bases between them. The CDR3 contains 12 residues. CDR3 nucleotides: TGTGCCAGCAGTTTTGGGGGGGCCGGGGCTTTCTTT. Encoded protein: CASSFGGAGAFF.

V is TRBV5-1 and J is TRBJ2-1; the D gene is possibly TRBD1 (6 bases). V lost 0 bases to trimming and J lost 7 bases, with 11 bases between them. Germline CDR1 is SGHRS and CDR2 is YFSETQ. The CDR3 is 14 residues long. CDR3 region: CASSLGTVRNEQFF. The CDR3 coding sequence is TGCGCCAGCAGCTTGGGGACAGTGAGGAATGAGCAGTTCTTC.

The V call is TRBV1, the J call TRBJ1-6; the table names TRBD1, a call not compared with the DNA. TRBV1 is a known pseudogene. There are 17 residues in the CDR3. This chain's CDR3 is CTSSPPAGPDYNSPLHF. The CDR3 bases are TGCACCAGCAGCCCCCCGGCAGGGCCCGATTATAATTCACCCCTCCACTTT.

CDR3 in DNA: TGTGCCAGCAGTAATTCACAGGGACCAAATTCACCCCTCCACTTT. It translates to CASSNSQGPNSPLHF. The chain carries TRBV6-5 and TRBJ1-6; TRBD1 might be the D (6 bases). With 5 bases removed from V and 7 bases from J, the gap between germline ends came to 15 bases. CDR3 size: 15 residues. Germline V gene sequence: CDR1 MNHEY, CDR2 SVGAGI.

The rearrangement links TRBV7-8 to TRBJ1-1; D uncertain. V lost 0 bases and J 4 bases, leaving 9 bases between the germline ends. The length of the CDR3 is 14 residues. Germline CDR1 reads SGHVS; CDR2 reads FQNEAQ. The CDR3 DNA sequence: TGTGCCAGCAGCTTAGCGGAGGGTTCCACTGAAGCTTTCTTT. Residues: CASSLAEGSTEAFF.

CDR3 sequence (DNA): TGTGCCAGCAAGCCCGGGACAGCGAATCAGCCCCAGCATTTT. It translates to CASKPGTANQPQHF. The chain carries TRBV6-6 and TRBJ1-5; 7 bases align to TRBD1. After removal of 7 bases from V and 4 bases from J, the junction contained 7 bases not matched to a gene. The CDR3 covers 14 residues. Germline V lookup: CDR1 MNHNY, CDR2 SVGAGI (reference sequence).

V is TRBV27 and J is TRBJ2-7; D possibly corresponds to TRBD1 (6 bases). The CDR3 has 17 amino acids. V was cut by 2 bases and J by 2 bases, with 19 bases left in between. Germline V gene data show CDR1 as MNHEY and CDR2 as SMNVEV (reference sequence). CDR3 bases: TGTGCCAGCAGTTTAGCCTGGGTGGGACAAAACACCTACGAGCAGTACTTC. Its protein is CASSLAWVGQNTYEQYF.

The chain is built from TRBV7-9 and TRBJ1-6; D gene unclear. V was trimmed by 7 bases and J by 9 bases, leaving 16 bases between them. CDR3 length: 14 residues. Germline CDR1 and CDR2: SEHNR and FQNEAQ (reference sequence). The CDR3 DNA follows: TGTGCCAGCACCCAGCCAGGTGGCATTTCACCCCTCCACTTT. Translating it yields CASTQPGGISPLHF.

This clone turned up a few times. CDR3 nucleotides: TGTGCCCGGCAAGAGGCAACTAATGAAAAACTGTTTTTT. It is translated as CARQEATNEKLFF. The chain combines TRBV10-3 with TRBJ1-4; D unresolved. Germline CDR1 is ENHRY and CDR2 is SYGVKD. The ends were cut back, 11 bases at V and 0 bases at J, with 10 bases in the middle. The CDR3 runs 13 residues.

The chain has TRBV3-1 (or the pseudogene TRBV3-2) and TRBJ2-7; 9 bases line up with TRBD2. From germline, CDR1 is LGHDT and CDR2 YNNKEL (reference sequence). CDR3 length: 16 residues. V trimming: 1 base; J trimming: 3 bases; junction bases outside the gene matches: 7. This CDR3 is CASSQAASGVVYEQYF. CDR3 nucleotides: TGTGCCAGCAGCCAAGCGGCTAGCGGGGTAGTCTACGAGCAGTACTTC.

This clone was observed a single time. This chain uses TRBV5-6 with TRBJ2-7; 7 bases agree with TRBD1. The trim removed 0 bases at V and 5 bases at J, leaving 5 bases unmatched. Germline V lookup: CDR1 SGHDT, CDR2 YYEEEE. The length of the CDR3 is 14 residues. CDR3 coding DNA: TGTGCCAGCAGCTTGGGCGACAGGGCCCACGAGCAGTACTTC. Translation gives CASSLGDRAHEQYF.

The V call is TRBV5-1, the J call TRBJ2-5, with a tentative D call TRBD1 (5 bases). The V gene lost 0 bases and the J gene lost 2 bases, with 11 bases spanning the gap. Germline CDR1 is SGHRS and CDR2 is YFSETQ. This CDR3 is built from 15 residues. This chain's CDR3 is CASSLAATGQETQYF. CDR3 in DNA: TGCGCCAGCAGCTTGGCGGCTACAGGTCAAGAGACCCAGTACTTC. Drawing the rest from reference TRBV5-1 and TRBJ2-5, the complete variable domain is KAGVTQTPRYLIKTRGQQVTLSCSPISGHRSVSWYQQTPGQGLQFLFEYFSETQRNKGNFPGRFSGRQFSNSRSEMNVSTLELGDSALYLCASSLAATGQETQYFGPGTRLLVL.

This clone has a handful of counts. J is TRBJ2-5 and V is TRBV5-1; D ambiguous. Per germline, CDR1 SGHRS and CDR2 YFSETQ. V was clipped by 0 bases and J by 5 bases, with 14 bases between them. This CDR3 contains 15 residues. The chain's CDR3 is CASSLAGLVGETQYF. For the CDR3, the DNA is TGCGCCAGCAGCTTGGCCGGTCTAGTCGGGGAGACCCAGTACTTC.

The chain carries TRBV4-1 and TRBJ2-7; 8 positions match TRBD2. The CDR3 loop spans 15 amino acids. The J segment lost 3 bases and the V segment lost 4 bases, leaving 8 bases of the junction unmatched. The V gene's germline CDR1 is MGHRA and CDR2 YSYEKL. The CDR3 DNA reads as TGCGCCAGCAGCCCAACTAGCGGACCTAACTACGAGCAGTACTTC. Its protein product is CASSPTSGPNYEQYF.

The chain carries TRBV5-5 and TRBJ2-5; possibly TRBD2 for D (7 bases). This CDR3 comprises 15 residues. The germline gives CDR1 SGHKS, CDR2 YYEKEE (reference sequence). The V and J ends lost 4 bases and 4 bases respectively, with 17 bases between them. CDR3 loop: CASSPQGGARETQYF. Here the CDR3 DNA reads TGTGCCAGCAGCCCTCAAGGGGGGGCCCGAGAGACCCAGTACTTC.

The chain combines TRBV5-1 with TRBJ2-1; tentatively, D is TRBD2 (6 bases). Germline lookup yields CDR1 SGHRS and CDR2 YFSETQ. The CDR3 has 17 amino acids. V dropped 0 bases and J dropped 2 bases, with 15 bases sitting between them. The CDR3 sequence: CASSLAVSGRTYNEQFF. CDR3 nucleotides: TGCGCCAGCAGCTTGGCAGTATCAGGGAGGACCTACAATGAGCAGTTCTTC.

The rearrangement links TRBV5-1 to TRBJ2-7; 10 bases are a match to TRBD1. This CDR3 spans 15 amino acids. V trimming: 4 bases; J trimming: 4 bases; junction bases outside the gene matches: 8. CDR1 and CDR2 from the germline V gene are SGHRS and YFSETQ. The DNA of the CDR3 is TGCGCCAGCAGCCGAAGCCGGGACAGGGGATACGAGCAGTACTTC. It yields the protein CASSRSRDRGYEQYF. The entire variable domain, with the rest obtained from reference TRBV5-1 and TRBJ2-7, is as follows: KAGVTQTPRYLIKTRGQQVTLSCSPISGHRSVSWYQQTPGQGLQFLFEYFSETQRNKGNFPGRFSGRQFSNSRSEMNVSTLELGDSALYLCASSRSRDRGYEQYFGPGTRLTVT.

This clone has more than one count but fewer than ten. This rearrangement joins TRBV5-1 to TRBJ2-7, with a weak D call TRBD2 (5 bases). The V gene lost 0 bases and the J gene lost 0 bases, with 19 bases spanning the gap. The CDR3 has 18 amino acids. Germline V lookup: CDR1 SGHRS, CDR2 YFSETQ. As DNA, the CDR3 is TGCGCCAGCAGCTTGGGTCGAGGGTTGACGTATAGCTCCTACGAGCAGTACTTC. Translated: CASSLGRGLTYSSYEQYF.

The rearrangement links TRBV5-1 to TRBJ2-7, with a tentative D call TRBD1 (6 bases). Trimming shortened V by 2 bases and J by 3 bases, and 9 bases separated the two germline ends. CDR1 is SGHRS and CDR2 is YFSETQ in the germline V gene. The CDR3 extends over 13 amino acids. The CDR3 region has the DNA TGCGCCAGCAGCTTCAACAGGGACTACGAGCAGTACTTC. Its translation is CASSFNRDYEQYF.

The chain has TRBV12-3 or TRBV12-4 and TRBJ2-3, with D unresolved. V was cut by 4 bases and J by 6 bases, with 5 bases left in between. There are 11 residues in the CDR3. Here the CDR3 DNA reads TGTGCCAGCAGTTCTACGGATACGCAGTATTTT. It codes for CASSSTDTQYF.

The V call is TRBV12-5, the J call TRBJ2-2, with D hard to call. Germline loops: CDR1 LGHNT, CDR2 FRNRAP. V gave up 6 bases and J gave up 0 bases, with 8 bases separating them. CDR3 length: 14 residues. The CDR3 region is CASGSAANTGELFF. CDR3 sequence (DNA): TGTGCTAGTGGATCTGCGGCGAACACCGGGGAGCTGTTTTTT.

The gene calls are TRBV30 and TRBJ1-1; D is undetermined. The CDR3 has 12 amino acids. V gave up 1 base and J gave up 7 bases, with 10 bases separating them. Germline CDR1 reads GTSNPN; CDR2 reads SVGIG (reference sequence). The CDR3 coding sequence is TGTGCCTGGAGTGGAGGGCGGGGTGAAGCTTTCTTT. Protein: CAWSGGRGEAFF. The variable domain in full, with the rest retrieved from reference TRBV30 and TRBJ1-1, is SQTIHQWPATLVQPVGSPLSLECTVEGTSNPNLYWYRQAAGRGLQLLFYSVGIGQISSEVPQNLSASRPQDRQFILSSKKLLLSDSGFYLCAWSGGRGEAFFGQGTRLTVV.

CDR3 nucleotides: TGTGCCAGCAGTTACACTAGCCACAATGAGCAGTTCTTC. Protein product: CASSYTSHNEQFF. The chain couples TRBV6-2 or TRBV6-3 to TRBJ2-1; D possibly corresponds to TRBD2 (6 bases). The germline V gene encodes CDR1 MNHEY and CDR2 SVGEGT. Trimming stripped 2 bases from V and 5 bases from J, with 7 bases between. The length of the CDR3 is 13 residues.

The chain recombines TRBV19 with TRBJ1-6, with D hard to call. CDR1 and CDR2 (germline): LNHDA, SQIVND (reference sequence). The CDR3 has 15 amino acids. The V gene lost 6 bases and the J gene lost 3 bases, with 12 bases spanning the gap. CDR3 amino acids: CASRPDGSYNSPLHF. The CDR3 DNA reads TGTGCCAGTAGACCAGACGGGAGCTATAATTCACCCCTCCACTTT.

The chain carries TRBV20-1 and TRBJ1-5; D perhaps matches TRBD1 (5 bases). The V end was cut by 3 bases, the J end by 4 bases, with 16 bases between. Per the germline V gene, CDR1 is DFQATT and CDR2 is SNEGSKA (reference sequence). The CDR3 contains 15 residues. CDR3 residues: CSASRGLRENQPQHF. CDR3 nucleotide sequence: TGCAGTGCTAGTAGGGGACTGCGAGAAAATCAGCCCCAGCATTTT.